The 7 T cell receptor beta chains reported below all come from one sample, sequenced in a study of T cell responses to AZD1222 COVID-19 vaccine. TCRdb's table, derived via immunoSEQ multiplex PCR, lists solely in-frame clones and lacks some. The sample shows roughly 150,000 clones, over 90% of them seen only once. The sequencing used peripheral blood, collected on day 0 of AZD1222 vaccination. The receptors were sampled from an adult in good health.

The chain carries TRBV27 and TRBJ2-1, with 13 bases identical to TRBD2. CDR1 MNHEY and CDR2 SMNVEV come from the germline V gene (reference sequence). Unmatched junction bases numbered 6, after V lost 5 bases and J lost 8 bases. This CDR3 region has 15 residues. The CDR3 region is CASSPRTSGRDEQFF. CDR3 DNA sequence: TGTGCCAGCAGTCCCCGGACTAGCGGGAGAGATGAGCAGTTCTTC.

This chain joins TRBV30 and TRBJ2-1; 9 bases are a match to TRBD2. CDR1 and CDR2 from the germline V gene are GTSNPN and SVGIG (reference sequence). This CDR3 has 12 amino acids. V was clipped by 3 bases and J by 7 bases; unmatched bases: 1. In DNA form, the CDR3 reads TGTGCCTGGAGAACTAGCGGGAATGAGCAGTTCTTC. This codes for CAWRTSGNEQFF.

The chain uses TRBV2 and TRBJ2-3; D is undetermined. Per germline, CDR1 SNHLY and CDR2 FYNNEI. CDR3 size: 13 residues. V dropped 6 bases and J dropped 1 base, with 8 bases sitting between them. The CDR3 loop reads CASRKDGTDTQYF. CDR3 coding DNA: TGTGCCAGCAGGAAGGACGGCACAGATACGCAGTATTTT. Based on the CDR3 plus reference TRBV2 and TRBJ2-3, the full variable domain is EPEVTQTPSHQVTQMGQEVILRCVPISNHLYFYWYRQILGQKVEFLVSFYNNEISEKSEIFDDQFSVERPDGSNFTLKIRSTKLEDSAMYFCASRKDGTDTQYFGPGTRLTVL.

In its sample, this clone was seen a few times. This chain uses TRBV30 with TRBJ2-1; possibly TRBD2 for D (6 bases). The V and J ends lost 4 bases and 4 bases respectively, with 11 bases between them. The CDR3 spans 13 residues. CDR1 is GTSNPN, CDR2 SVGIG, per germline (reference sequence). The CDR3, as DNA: TGTGCCTGGATGGAGGGACGATACAATGAGCAGTTCTTC. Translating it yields CAWMEGRYNEQFF.

The CDR3: CASSMGRSVEAFF. CDR3 nucleotide sequence: TGTGCCAGTAGTATGGGGCGGAGTGTTGAAGCTTTCTTT. The gene calls are TRBV19 and TRBJ1-1; D may be TRBD1 (5 bases). Germline CDR1 reads LNHDA; CDR2 reads SQIVND (reference sequence). The CDR3 is 13 amino acids. Trimming stripped 3 bases from V and 7 bases from J, with 12 bases between.

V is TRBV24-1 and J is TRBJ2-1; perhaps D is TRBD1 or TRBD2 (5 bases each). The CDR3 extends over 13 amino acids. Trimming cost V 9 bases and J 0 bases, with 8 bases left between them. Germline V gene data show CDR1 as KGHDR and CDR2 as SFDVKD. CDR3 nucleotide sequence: TGTGCCACCGGGGGTCTCTCCTACAATGAGCAGTTCTTC. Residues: CATGGLSYNEQFF.

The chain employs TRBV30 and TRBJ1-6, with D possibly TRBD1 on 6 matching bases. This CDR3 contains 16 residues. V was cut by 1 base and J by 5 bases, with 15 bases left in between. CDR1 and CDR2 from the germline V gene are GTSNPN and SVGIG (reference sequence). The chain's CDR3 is CAWSALADSNNSPLHF. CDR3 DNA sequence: TGTGCCTGGAGTGCCCTCGCGGACAGTAATAATTCACCCCTCCACTTT.